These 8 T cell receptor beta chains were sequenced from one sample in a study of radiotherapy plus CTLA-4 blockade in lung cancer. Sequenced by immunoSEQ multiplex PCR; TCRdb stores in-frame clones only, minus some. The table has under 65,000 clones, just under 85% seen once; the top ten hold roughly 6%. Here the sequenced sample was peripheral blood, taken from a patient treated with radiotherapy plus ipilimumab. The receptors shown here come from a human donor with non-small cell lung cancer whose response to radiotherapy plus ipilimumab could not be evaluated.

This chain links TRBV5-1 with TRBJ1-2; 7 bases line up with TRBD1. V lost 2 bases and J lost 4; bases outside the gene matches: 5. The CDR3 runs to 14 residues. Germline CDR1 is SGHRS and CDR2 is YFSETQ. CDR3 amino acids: CASSLEGASYGYTF. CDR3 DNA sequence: TGCGCCAGCAGCTTAGAGGGGGCAAGCTATGGCTACACCTTC.

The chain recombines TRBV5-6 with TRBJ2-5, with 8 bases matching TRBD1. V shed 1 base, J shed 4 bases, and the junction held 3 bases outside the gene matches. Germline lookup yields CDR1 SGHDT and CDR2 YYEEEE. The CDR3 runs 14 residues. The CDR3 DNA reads TGTGCCAGCAGCTTGACAGGGGGATCAGAGACCCAGTACTTC. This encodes CASSLTGGSETQYF.

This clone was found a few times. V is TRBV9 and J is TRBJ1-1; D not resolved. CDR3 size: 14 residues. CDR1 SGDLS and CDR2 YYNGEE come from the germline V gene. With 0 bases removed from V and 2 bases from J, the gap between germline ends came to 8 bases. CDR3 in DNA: TGTGCCAGCAGCGTAGGCCAGGTTAACACTGAAGCTTTCTTT. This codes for CASSVGQVNTEAFF.

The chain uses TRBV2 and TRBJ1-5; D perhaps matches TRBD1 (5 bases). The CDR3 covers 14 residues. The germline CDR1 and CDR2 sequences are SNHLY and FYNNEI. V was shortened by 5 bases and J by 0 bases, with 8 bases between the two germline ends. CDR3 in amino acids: CASSWTSSNQPQHF. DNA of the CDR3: TGTGCCAGCAGTTGGACATCTAGCAATCAGCCCCAGCATTTT.

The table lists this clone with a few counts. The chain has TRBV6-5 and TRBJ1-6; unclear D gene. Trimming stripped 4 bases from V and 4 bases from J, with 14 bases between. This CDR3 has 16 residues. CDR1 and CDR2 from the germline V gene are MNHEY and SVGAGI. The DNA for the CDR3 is TGTGCCAGCAGTTTGAGCCTGTCGCCTTATAATTCACCCCTCCACTTT. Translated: CASSLSLSPYNSPLHF.

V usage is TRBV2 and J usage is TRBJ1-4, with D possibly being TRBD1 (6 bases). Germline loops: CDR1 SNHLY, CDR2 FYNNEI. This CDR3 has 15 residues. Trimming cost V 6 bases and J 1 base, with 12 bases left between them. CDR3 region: CASRRGRGTNEKLFF. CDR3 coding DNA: TGTGCCAGCAGGAGGGGCAGGGGAACTAATGAAAAACTGTTTTTT.

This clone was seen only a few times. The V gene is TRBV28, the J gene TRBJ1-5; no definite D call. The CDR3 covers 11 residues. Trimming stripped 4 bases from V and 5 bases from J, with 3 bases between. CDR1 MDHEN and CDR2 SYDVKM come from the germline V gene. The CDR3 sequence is CASSSYQPQHF. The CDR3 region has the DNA TGTGCCAGCAGTTCTTATCAGCCCCAGCATTTT.

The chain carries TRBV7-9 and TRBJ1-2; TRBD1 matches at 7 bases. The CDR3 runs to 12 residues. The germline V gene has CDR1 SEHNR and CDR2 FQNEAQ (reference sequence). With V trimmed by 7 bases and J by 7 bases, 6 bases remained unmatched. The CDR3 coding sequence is TGTGCCAGCACGGGAGGGGGCTCTGGCTACACCTTC. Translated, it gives CASTGGGSGYTF.